This T cell receptor beta chain was recovered during a study of blood T cell repertoires in COVID-19. At the level of the study: PBMCs, B-cell-depleted T cells, or T cells were the source of the cDNA or gDNA that made up the material.

V lost 2 bases, J lost 1 base, and 4 bases stayed unmatched. CDR1 and CDR2 (germline): SGHRS, YFSETQ. The CDR3 has 16 amino acids. In the original analysis: From reference gene primer amplification, estimates of nucleated cell counts were derived. Assay used: immunoSEQ multiplex PCR; TCRdb lists only in-frame clones, some missing. The V and J calls and the clone size are those of that table, but D and trimming were determined from the DNA. The sample yields roughly 240,000 clones, around nine tenths seen once. The sequencing sample was made of peripheral blood. The chain joins TRBV5-1 to TRBJ1-4, with 8 bases that match TRBD1. This clonotype originated in a woman aged 60-70 years who had recovered from COVID-19. The CDR3 loop reads CASSLTGGQTNEKLFF. DNA of the CDR3: TGCGCCAGCAGCTTAACAGGGGGGCAAACTAATGAAAAACTGTTTTTT.